The 23 T cell receptor beta chains below were found in one sample sequenced in a study of graft-versus-host responses after intestinal transplantation. Sequencing was performed with immunoSEQ multiplex PCR; in TCRdb, only in-frame clones are kept and a portion is missing. The sample records 95,000 to 150,000 clones, 85% to 95% being singletons. For these receptors, no antigen is known. This specimen consisted of unstimulated CD8+ T cells sorted from spleen or lymph node cells, obtained before intestinal transplant. The receptors were gathered from a human donor who received an intestinal transplant.

This chain joins TRBV28 and TRBJ1-1; D unresolved. Germline lookup yields CDR1 MDHEN and CDR2 SYDVKM. This CDR3 comprises 11 residues. V lost 6 bases to trimming and J lost 0 bases, with 2 bases between them. The CDR3 is CASRLNTEAFF. In nucleotides, the CDR3 is TGTGCCAGCAGATTGAACACTGAAGCTTTCTTT.

The chain couples TRBV7-9 to TRBJ2-5; D not certain. CDR3 size: 13 residues. Trimming removed 5 bases from V and 1 base from J, with 8 bases in between. Germline V lookup: CDR1 SEHNR, CDR2 FQNEAQ (reference sequence). The CDR3 loop is CASSLGVQETQYF. In DNA, the CDR3 is TGTGCCAGCAGCCTAGGAGTCCAAGAGACCCAGTACTTC.

The chain couples TRBV4-3 to TRBJ2-7; D possibly matches TRBD1 or TRBD2 (5 bases each). The CDR3 has 16 residues. Germline CDR1 and CDR2: LGHNA and YSLEER. The V end was cut by 0 bases, the J end by 3 bases, with 15 bases between. The CDR3, as DNA: TGCGCCAGCAGCCAAGATCTCCCAGGGAGAGGCTACGAGCAGTACTTC. Translation: CASSQDLPGRGYEQYF.

The chain uses TRBV6-5 and TRBJ2-7; 7 bases are shared with TRBD1. Trimming removed 6 bases from V and 4 bases from J; junction bases left unmatched: 12. This CDR3 spans 15 amino acids. From germline, CDR1 is MNHEY and CDR2 SVGAGI. The DNA for the CDR3 is TGTGCCAGCAGCGTAAACAGGGGACGCTATTACGAGCAGTACTTC. Protein product: CASSVNRGRYYEQYF.

The CDR3 region is CASSLGKRNEQFF. The CDR3 DNA is TGTGCCAGCAGTTTGGGGAAGCGCAATGAGCAGTTCTTC. The V and J genes are TRBV28 and TRBJ2-1; D gene unclear. Trimming took 3 bases from V and 6 from J, leaving 9 bases between them. Germline values: CDR1 MDHEN, CDR2 SYDVKM. The CDR3 is made up of 13 amino acids.

The CDR3 coding sequence is TGTGCCAGCAGCCCTGTTTTACGGGGCTCTTACGAGCAGTACTTC. It translates to CASSPVLRGSYEQYF. The chain carries TRBV28 and TRBJ2-5; D could derive from TRBD1 or TRBD2 (5 bases each). The end of the DNA aligns better with TRBJ2-7, so the J call may be wrong. CDR1 is MDHEN and CDR2 is SYDVKM in the germline V gene. The CDR3 loop spans 15 amino acids.

This chain connects TRBV4-1 to TRBJ1-1, with TRBD1 as a possible D gene (5 bases). This CDR3 contains 14 residues. V was shortened by 0 bases and J by 4 bases, with 9 bases between the two germline ends. Per germline, CDR1 MGHRA and CDR2 YSYEKL. CDR3: CASSQEGGGTEAFF. The CDR3 coding sequence is TGCGCCAGCAGCCAAGAGGGGGGGGGCACTGAAGCTTTCTTT.

This chain links TRBV7-3 with TRBJ2-2; 7 bases match TRBD2. J was trimmed by 4 bases and V by 2 bases; bases with no gene match: 4. Germline V lookup: CDR1 SGHTA, CDR2 FQGTGA. CDR3 length: 15 residues. DNA for the CDR3: TGTGCCAGCAGCTTATCCGGACTAGGCACCGGGGAGCTGTTTTTT. Translation gives CASSLSGLGTGELFF.

This chain links TRBV28 with TRBJ2-7; 8 bases agree with TRBD1. CDR3 length: 14 amino acids. With V trimmed by 5 bases and J by 7 bases, 10 bases remained unmatched. Germline CDR1 reads MDHEN; CDR2 reads SYDVKM. CDR3 in DNA: TGTGCCAGCAGTCCTAGGACAGGGTCACGAGAGCAGTACTTC. This translates into CASSPRTGSREQYF.

The chain employs TRBV7-3 and TRBJ1-1; no clear D. Germline loops: CDR1 SGHTA, CDR2 FQGTGA. Trimming cost V 4 bases and J 1 base, with 7 bases left between them. The CDR3 sequence is 13 residues long. CDR3 DNA: TGTGCCAGCAGCTCAAGGAGGAACACTGAAGCTTTCTTT. Residues: CASSSRRNTEAFF.

V is TRBV5-1 and J is TRBJ1-2, with a tentative D call TRBD1 (6 bases). CDR1 is SGHRS and CDR2 is YFSETQ in the germline V gene. V lost 4 bases and J lost 4, with 14 bases in between. This CDR3 region has 14 residues. The CDR3 coding sequence is TGCGCCAGCAGCGGTGACTCGGGGGCCTATGGCTACACCTTC. It is translated as CASSGDSGAYGYTF.

This sequence joins TRBV30 and TRBJ1-2; the D is unclear. Per germline, CDR1 GTSNPN and CDR2 SVGIG (reference sequence). V lost 1 base and J 2 bases, leaving 2 bases between the germline ends. This CDR3 comprises 11 residues. Here the CDR3 DNA reads TGTGCCTGGAGTGCCAACTATGGCTACACCTTC. It translates to CAWSANYGYTF.

The chain joins TRBV6-6 to TRBJ2-1; D is uncertain. Germline values: CDR1 MNHNY, CDR2 SVGAGI (reference sequence). V lost 6 bases to trimming and J lost 8 bases, with 14 bases between them. This CDR3 region has 13 residues. The chain's CDR3 is CASRVSRADEQFF. The CDR3 nucleotides are TGTGCCAGCAGGGTCTCTCGTGCCGATGAGCAGTTCTTC.

V usage is TRBV29-1 and J usage is TRBJ2-1; D gene ambiguous. The V gene lost 7 bases and the J gene lost 5 bases, with 12 bases spanning the gap. Germline CDR1 reads SQVTM; CDR2 reads ANQGSEA. CDR3 length: 12 amino acids. The CDR3 region is CSGLYIHNEQFF. CDR3 sequence (DNA): TGCAGCGGACTCTACATCCACAATGAGCAGTTCTTC.

The chain is built from TRBV27 and TRBJ1-1; tentatively, D is TRBD1 (5 bases). CDR1 and CDR2 from the germline V gene are MNHEY and SMNVEV (reference sequence). The CDR3 is 14 amino acids. The V end was cut by 0 bases, the J end by 1 base, with 6 bases between. The CDR3 bases are TGTGCCAGCAGTTTATCTAGGGGGAACACTGAAGCTTTCTTT. Its protein is CASSLSRGNTEAFF.

The count of this clone is one. The chain couples TRBV4-2 to TRBJ2-7; D call uncertain. V lost 0 bases and J lost 7, with 10 bases in between. CDR3 size: 13 residues. CDR1 is LGHNA and CDR2 is YNFKEQ in the germline V gene. CDR3 sequence: CASSQDLKWEQYF. In nucleotides, the CDR3 is TGTGCCAGCAGCCAAGATCTGAAATGGGAGCAGTACTTC.

The chain recombines TRBV28 with TRBJ1-5; weak D call: TRBD1 (5 bases). V was pared by 3 bases and J by 1 base, with 7 bases between. Germline V gene data show CDR1 as MDHEN and CDR2 as SYDVKM. The CDR3 covers 14 residues. This CDR3 reads CASSFGDSNQPQHF. The CDR3 nucleotides read TGTGCCAGCAGTTTCGGGGACAGCAATCAGCCCCAGCATTTT.

The chain recombines TRBV7-9 with TRBJ2-7, with D perhaps matching TRBD2 (6 bases). V was cut by 3 bases and J by 4 bases, with 10 bases left in between. CDR1 and CDR2 (germline): SEHNR, FQNEAQ (reference sequence). The CDR3 sequence is 13 residues long. Here the CDR3 DNA reads TGTGCCAGCAGCTTGGCGGGGAGTTACGAGCAGTACTTC. Its translation: CASSLAGSYEQYF.

The chain couples TRBV5-1 to TRBJ2-5; 11 nucleotides match TRBD2. The germline CDR1 and CDR2 sequences are SGHRS and YFSETQ. J was trimmed by 1 base and V by 4 bases; bases with no gene match: 3. There are 15 residues in the CDR3. CDR3 DNA sequence: TGCGCCAGCAGCAGGACTAGCGGGTCCCAAGAGACCCAGTACTTC. Encoded protein: CASSRTSGSQETQYF.

V is TRBV15 and J is TRBJ1-1; TRBD1 matches at 7 bases. Losses at the gene ends were 1 base for V and 1 base for J; bases not matched to a gene: 3. From germline, CDR1 is LNHNV and CDR2 YYDKDF (reference sequence). CDR3 size: 15 residues. CDR3 sequence reads: CATSRGEGANTEAFF. In nucleotides, the CDR3 is TGTGCCACCAGCAGAGGGGAGGGGGCGAACACTGAAGCTTTCTTT.

The genes are TRBV6-6 and TRBJ1-1; TRBD1 might be the D (5 bases). This CDR3 comprises 12 residues. Per germline, CDR1 MNHNY and CDR2 SVGAGI (reference sequence). The ends were cut back, 0 bases at V and 7 bases at J, with 6 bases in the middle. CDR3 DNA sequence: TGTGCCAGCAGTTACTCGGGGCTTGAAGCTTTCTTT. Its protein is CASSYSGLEAFF.

The chain has TRBV19 and TRBJ2-1; D is undetermined. Germline V CDR1 and CDR2: LNHDA, SQIVND (reference sequence). The length of the CDR3 is 15 residues. V lost 6 bases to trimming and J lost 7 bases, with 19 bases between them. The CDR3 sequence is CASSHTAFTGNEQFF. The CDR3 nucleotides are TGTGCCAGTAGCCATACGGCTTTCACCGGGAATGAGCAGTTCTTC.

The chain has TRBV5-1 and TRBJ1-1, with D perhaps matching TRBD1 (5 bases). The V end lost 1 base, the J end lost 5 bases, and 9 bases lay between the germline ends. The CDR3 has 13 amino acids. Germline CDR1 is SGHRS and CDR2 is YFSETQ. This chain's CDR3 is CASSLSGGTEAFF. CDR3 nucleotides: TGCGCCAGCAGCTTGAGCGGGGGGACTGAAGCTTTCTTT.